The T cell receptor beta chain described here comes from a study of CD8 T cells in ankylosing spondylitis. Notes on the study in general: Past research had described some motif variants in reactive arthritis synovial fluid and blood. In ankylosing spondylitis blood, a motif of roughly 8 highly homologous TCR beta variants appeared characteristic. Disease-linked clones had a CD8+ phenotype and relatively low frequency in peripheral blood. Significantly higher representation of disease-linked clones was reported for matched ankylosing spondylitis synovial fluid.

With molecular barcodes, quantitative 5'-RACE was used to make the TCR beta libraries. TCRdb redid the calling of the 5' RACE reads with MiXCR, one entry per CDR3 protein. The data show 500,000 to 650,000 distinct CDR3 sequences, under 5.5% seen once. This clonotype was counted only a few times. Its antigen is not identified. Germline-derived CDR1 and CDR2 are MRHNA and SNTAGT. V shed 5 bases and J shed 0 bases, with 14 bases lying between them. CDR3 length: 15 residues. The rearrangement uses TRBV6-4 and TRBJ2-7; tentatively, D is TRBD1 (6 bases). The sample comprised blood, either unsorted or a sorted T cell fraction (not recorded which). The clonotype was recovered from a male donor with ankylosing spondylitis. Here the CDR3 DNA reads TGTGCCAGCAGTCACAGGGCGGATAGCTCCTACGAGCAGTACTTC. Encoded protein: CASSHRADSSYEQYF.